The present T cell receptor beta chain was sequenced within a study of blood T cell repertoires in COVID-19. Study in general: Samples of COVID-19 (acute and convalescent) were obtained from the United States, Italy and Spain.

This clone was counted a few times. V was trimmed by 5 bases and J by 6 bases, leaving 7 bases between them. The CDR3 is 11 residues long. Germline-derived CDR1 and CDR2 are SGHAT and FQNNGV. This table comes from immunoSEQ multiplex PCR, and its TCRdb copy is limited to in-frame clones, with some not included. There are tens of thousands of clones in the sample; 65% to 85% occur only once, and about 15% lies in the top ten. Followed longitudinally, the Seattle patients had been enrolled during active infection. The sample taken for sequencing was peripheral blood. The sequence was collected from a man aged 60-69 years with COVID-19, enrolled during active disease. This rearrangement joins TRBV11-2 to TRBJ1-2; maybe TRBD1 (6 bases). The CDR3 is CASSPGDGYTF. As DNA, the CDR3 is TGTGCCAGCAGCCCAGGGGATGGCTACACCTTC.